A single sample gave rise to the 32 T cell receptor beta chains below, sequenced in a study of early T cells in non-severe SARS-CoV-2 infection. From the 5' RACE reads, TCRdb called clonotypes with MiXCR, one entry per CDR3 protein. The sample includes about 83,000 distinct CDR3 sequences, over 12% of them seen just once. Sample: whole blood. Receptors were obtained from an adult who was a healthcare worker with PCR-confirmed SARS-CoV-2 infection or an uninfected control (not recorded which).

This clonotype was counted at least ten times. V usage is TRBV11-2 and J usage is TRBJ2-5, with 11 bases lining up with TRBD2. CDR1 is SGHAT and CDR2 is FQNNGV in the germline V gene. The CDR3 has 16 amino acids. The J segment lost 5 bases and the V segment lost 3 bases, leaving 8 bases of the junction unmatched. CDR3 protein: CASSFTSGSGSETQYF. For the CDR3, the DNA is TGTGCCAGCAGCTTTACTAGCGGGAGTGGAAGTGAGACCCAGTACTTC.

CDR3 loop: CSVQQGINEQFF. In nucleotides, the CDR3 is TGCAGCGTTCAACAGGGGATCAATGAGCAGTTCTTC. This sequence joins TRBV29-1 and TRBJ2-1, with TRBD1 identical over 7 bases. CDR3 length: 12 amino acids. With 5 bases clipped from V and 6 bases from J, the junction kept 4 bases outside the gene matches. Germline assignment: CDR1 SQVTM and CDR2 ANQGSEA.

The V and J genes are TRBV5-1 and TRBJ1-4, with TRBD1 matching 8 bases. The CDR3 is 15 amino acids. V trimming: 4 bases; J trimming: 7 bases; junction bases outside the gene matches: 9. Germline V gene data show CDR1 as SGHRS and CDR2 as YFSETQ. The CDR3, as DNA: TGCGCCAGCAGCACGGACAGGGTTTTGTCTGAAAAACTGTTTTTT. This encodes CASSTDRVLSEKLFF. Drawing the rest from reference TRBV5-1 and TRBJ1-4, the complete variable domain is KAGVTQTPRYLIKTRGQQVTLSCSPISGHRSVSWYQQTPGQGLQFLFEYFSETQRNKGNFPGRFSGRQFSNSRSEMNVSTLELGDSALYLCASSTDRVLSEKLFFGSGTQLSVL.

This clonotype was observed at least ten times. V is TRBV7-8 and J is TRBJ2-3; D is unresolved. Germline lookup yields CDR1 SGHVS and CDR2 FQNEAQ. The CDR3 is made up of 11 amino acids. V lost 5 bases, J lost 9 bases, and 9 bases lay in between. The CDR3 coding sequence is TGTGCCAGCAGCCCTTTAAAAACGCAGTATTTT. Its translation is CASSPLKTQYF.

This clonotype has a count of ten or more. The V call is TRBV29-1, the J call TRBJ2-1; D uncertain. Germline loops: CDR1 SQVTM, CDR2 ANQGSEA. The CDR3 totals 12 residues. V lost 4 bases to trimming and J lost 1 base, with 5 bases between them. The CDR3 DNA sequence: TGCAGCGTTGGCCCTTCCTACAATGAGCAGTTCTTC. Amino acid sequence: CSVGPSYNEQFF.

This clonotype appeared a few times. The V call is TRBV20-1, the J call TRBJ1-1; 9 bases line up with TRBD1. The junction had 2 bases not matched to a gene; V was cut back by 0 bases and J by 3 bases. Per germline, CDR1 DFQATT and CDR2 SNEGSKA (reference sequence). CDR3 length: 14 residues. The chain's CDR3 is CSAREGQGYTEAFF. CDR3 coding DNA: TGCAGTGCTAGAGAAGGACAGGGGTACACTGAAGCTTTCTTT.

The chain couples TRBV2 to TRBJ1-4; D gene uncertain. There are 13 residues in the CDR3. V shed 4 bases and J shed 8 bases, with 11 bases lying between them. CDR1 is SNHLY, CDR2 FYNNEI, per germline. The chain's CDR3 is CASSGSIEEKLFF. The CDR3, as DNA: TGTGCCAGCAGTGGGTCGATCGAGGAAAAACTGTTTTTT.

The chain uses TRBV7-2 and TRBJ2-5; D is unresolved. The V and J ends lost 0 bases and 5 bases respectively, with 7 bases between them. The CDR3 is 13 amino acids. Germline loops: CDR1 SGHTA, CDR2 FQGNSA. Here the CDR3 reads CASSLAPRETQYF. The CDR3 DNA reads TGTGCCAGCAGCTTAGCCCCCCGGGAGACCCAGTACTTC.

This clonotype was seen repeatedly, ten times or more. V gene TRBV28 combines with J gene TRBJ1-4; D not resolved. Germline V gene data show CDR1 as MDHEN and CDR2 as SYDVKM. The V and J ends lost 6 bases and 5 bases respectively, with 4 bases between them. This CDR3 spans 11 amino acids. The CDR3 sequence is CASSTNEKLFF. The DNA of the CDR3 is TGTGCCAGCAGCACGAATGAAAAACTGTTTTTT.

Here the CDR3 DNA reads TGCAGCGTTGAAGGTACGGGGGGCGATTCAGAAGCTTTCTTT. Protein sequence: CSVEGTGGDSEAFF. V usage is TRBV29-1 and J usage is TRBJ1-1; D might be TRBD1 (6 bases). The V gene lost 1 base and the J gene lost 8 bases, with 17 bases spanning the gap. The length of the CDR3 is 14 residues. Per the germline V gene, CDR1 is SQVTM and CDR2 is ANQGSEA.

This chain joins TRBV20-1 and TRBJ2-7, with D perhaps matching TRBD1 or TRBD2 (5 bases each). CDR3 length: 12 residues. Germline V gene data show CDR1 as DFQATT and CDR2 as SNEGSKA (reference sequence). The V and J ends lost 0 bases and 7 bases respectively, with 10 bases between them. In nucleotides, the CDR3 is TGCAGTGCTAGAGATACATGGGGGGAGCAGTACTTC. Encoded protein: CSARDTWGEQYF.

Details on this clonotype: A much larger clone lies a single base off, so this may be a read error. The chain recombines TRBV9 with TRBJ2-7, with 7 bases fitting TRBD1. This CDR3 is 14 amino acids long. Germline V gives CDR1 SGDLS, CDR2 YYNGEE. V was clipped by 9 bases and J by 1 base; unmatched bases: 10. The CDR3 coding sequence is TGTGCCAACAACAATAGGACAGGATCCTACGAGCAGTACTTC. Its protein product is CANNNRTGSYEQYF. Variable domain in full (rest from reference TRBV9 and TRBJ2-7): DSGVTQTPKHLITATGQRVTLRCSPRSGDLSVYWYQQSLDQGLQFLIQYYNGEERAKGNILERFSAQQFPDLHSELNLSSLELGDSALYFCANNNRTGSYEQYFGPGTRLTVT.

The V gene is TRBV5-1, the J gene TRBJ2-2; possibly TRBD2 for D (7 bases). The CDR3 runs to 16 residues. Trimming removed 4 bases at V and 6 bases at J, with 19 bases between. The V gene's germline CDR1 is SGHRS and CDR2 YFSETQ. The CDR3 nucleotides are TGCGCCAGCAGCCCCGCCTCGGGGGGCGCAGCCGGGGAGCTGTTTTTT. It is translated as CASSPASGGAAGELFF.

This clonotype was counted many times. The chain links TRBV6-2 or TRBV6-3 to TRBJ2-1; 9 nucleotides match TRBD2. Germline CDR1 is MNHEY and CDR2 is SVGEGT. V dropped 7 bases and J dropped 2; count of bases not matched to a gene: 15. This CDR3 region has 18 residues. The CDR3 nucleotides read TGTGCCAGCAATCCACTCCTCCTAAGGACTAGCGCCTACAATGAGCAGTTCTTC. Amino acid sequence: CASNPLLLRTSAYNEQFF.

In this sample, this clonotype turned up a few times. The rearrangement uses TRBV7-9 and TRBJ2-7, with D maybe TRBD2 (5 bases). V was shortened by 5 bases and J by 2 bases, with 16 bases between the two germline ends. The CDR3 is made up of 15 amino acids. Germline V gene lookup returns CDR1 SEHNR and CDR2 FQNEAQ (reference sequence). This chain's CDR3 is CASSPAGQEAYEQYF. Here the CDR3 DNA reads TGTGCCAGCAGCCCGGCGGGCCAGGAGGCCTACGAGCAGTACTTC. Looking up the rest from reference TRBV7-9 and TRBJ2-7 gives the full variable domain: DTGVSQNPRHKITKRGQNVTFRCDPISEHNRLYWYRQTLGQGPEFLTYFQNEAQLEKSRLLSDRFSAERPKGSFSTLEIQRTEQGDSAMYLCASSPAGQEAYEQYFGPGTRLTVT.

The genes are TRBV30 and TRBJ2-7; D uncertain. The CDR3 loop spans 11 amino acids. Germline-derived CDR1 and CDR2 are GTSNPN and SVGIG (reference sequence). V lost 8 bases and J lost 0, with 8 bases in between. As DNA, the CDR3 is TGTGCCAGTGCGGACTCCTACGAGCAGTACTTC. The encoded protein is CASADSYEQYF.

This clonotype was seen a handful of times. The gene calls are TRBV4-1 and TRBJ2-1; TRBD1 matches 7 bases. The CDR3 contains 15 residues. The V segment lost 1 base and the J segment 8 bases; nucleotides outside the gene matches: 8. Germline CDR1 reads MGHRA; CDR2 reads YSYEKL. DNA of the CDR3: TGCGCCAGCAGCCAAGTAACAGGGGCCCACTATGAGCAGTTCTTC. Residues: CASSQVTGAHYEQFF.

This clonotype was seen ten or more times. The rearrangement links TRBV20-1 to TRBJ1-2; 8 bases agree with TRBD1. This CDR3 has 16 residues. CDR1 and CDR2 from the germline V gene are DFQATT and SNEGSKA (reference sequence). The J segment lost 4 bases and the V segment lost 0 bases, leaving 10 bases of the junction unmatched. This chain's CDR3 is CSARDQRAGGGYGYTF. The DNA for the CDR3 is TGCAGTGCTAGAGATCAACGGGCAGGGGGCGGCTATGGCTACACCTTC.

In this sample, this clonotype turned up a few times. CDR3 DNA: TGCGCCAGCAGCCCAAGGGAGGGGGTCGGCACTGAAGCTTTCTTT. It yields the protein CASSPREGVGTEAFF. The rearrangement joins TRBV5-1 to TRBJ1-1, with D tentatively TRBD1 (6 bases). Deletions cut 4 bases from V and 4 bases from J, with 17 bases between. Germline-derived CDR1 and CDR2 are SGHRS and YFSETQ. CDR3 length: 15 amino acids.

This clonotype has at least ten counts. The chain links TRBV3-1 to TRBJ2-5; perhaps D is TRBD1 or TRBD2 (6 bases each). Per the germline V gene, CDR1 is LGHDT and CDR2 is YNNKEL (reference sequence). V was pared by 4 bases and J by 5 bases, with 14 bases between. The length of the CDR3 is 14 residues. The CDR3 DNA reads TGTGCCAGCAGCCCCGGTGGGGGGCCCGAGACCCAGTACTTC. Residues: CASSPGGGPETQYF.

The chain has TRBV11-2 and TRBJ2-1, with TRBD2 matching 8 bases. Trimming cost V 0 bases and J 5 bases; bases outside gene matches: 9. This CDR3 region has 17 residues. Germline lookup yields CDR1 SGHAT and CDR2 FQNNGV. For the CDR3, the DNA is TGTGCCAGCAGCTTAGATCTTCCGCGGGGGGACAACAATGAGCAGTTCTTC. Residues: CASSLDLPRGDNNEQFF.

In this sample, this clonotype turned up many times. V is TRBV20-1 and J is TRBJ2-7, with D maybe TRBD1 (5 bases). The CDR3 contains 13 residues. CDR1 and CDR2 from the germline V gene are DFQATT and SNEGSKA (reference sequence). Between the trimmed V and J ends, which lost 2 bases and 5 bases, there was a span of 13 bases. The CDR3 protein is CSARWVRANEQYF. CDR3 DNA: TGCAGTGCTAGATGGGTCAGGGCGAACGAGCAGTACTTC.

The chain carries TRBV20-1 and TRBJ2-5; 9 nucleotides agree with TRBD2. The V gene's germline CDR1 is DFQATT and CDR2 SNEGSKA (reference sequence). The CDR3 runs to 14 residues. V shed 5 bases, J shed 7 bases, and the junction held 11 bases outside the gene matches. CDR3 residues: CSAGRAGGVGTQYF. The CDR3 nucleotides read TGCAGTGCTGGACGAGCGGGGGGCGTAGGGACCCAGTACTTC.

V usage is TRBV5-5 and J usage is TRBJ2-3; 7 positions agree with TRBD1. The CDR3 totals 16 residues. Germline CDR1 is SGHKS and CDR2 is YYEKEE (reference sequence). V trimming: 1 base; J trimming: 5 bases; junction bases outside the gene matches: 10. The DNA for the CDR3 is TGTGCCAGCAGCTTGTTAGAAGGGGGCGAGGGAGATACGCAGTATTTT. Its translation is CASSLLEGGEGDTQYF.

This clonotype has more than one count but fewer than ten. The chain carries TRBV7-2 and TRBJ1-2; 7 bases fit TRBD1. After removal of 7 bases from V and 2 bases from J, the junction contained 7 bases not matched to a gene. There are 14 residues in the CDR3. Germline CDR1 reads SGHTA; CDR2 reads FQGNSA. CDR3 coding DNA: TGTGCCAGCACCATGAGGGGGCTGAACTATGGCTACACCTTC. The encoded protein is CASTMRGLNYGYTF. Supplemented by reference TRBV7-2 and TRBJ1-2, the full variable domain reads GAGVSQSPSNKVTEKGKDVELRCDPISGHTALYWYRQSLGQGLEFLIYFQGNSAPDKSGLPSDRFSAERTGGSVSTLTIQRTQQEDSAVYLCASTMRGLNYGYTFGSGTRLTVV.

The sample holds a few counts of this clonotype. The rearrangement links TRBV7-8 to TRBJ2-5, with 15 bases identical to TRBD2. The CDR3 consists of 15 residues. V lost 5 bases and J lost 4; bases outside the gene matches: 2. Germline lookup yields CDR1 SGHVS and CDR2 FQNEAQ. The CDR3 region has the DNA TGTGCCAGCAGCACGGGACTAGCGGGGGGAGAGACCCAGTACTTC. It specifies CASSTGLAGGETQYF. Variable domain in full (rest from reference TRBV7-8 and TRBJ2-5): GAGVSQSPRYKVAKRGQDVALRCDPISGHVSLFWYQQALGQGPEFLTYFQNEAQLDKSGLPSDRFFAERPEGSVSTLKIQRTQQEDSAVYLCASSTGLAGGETQYFGPGTRLLVL.

Regarding this clonotype: A much larger clone sits a single nucleotide away, making a read error possible. This chain uses TRBV27 with TRBJ1-5; D call uncertain. Germline V CDR1 and CDR2: MNHEY, SMNVEV (reference sequence). The CDR3 has 13 amino acids. Trimming took 3 bases from V and 0 from J, leaving 3 bases between them. The CDR3 reads CASSFDSNQPQHF. The DNA for the CDR3 is TGTGCCAGCAGTTTTGATAGCAATCAGCCCCAGCATTTT.

This clonotype was seen only a few times. V is TRBV6-2 or TRBV6-3 and J is TRBJ1-2, with 10 positions matching TRBD1. CDR3 length: 14 amino acids. With V trimmed by 2 bases and J by 7 bases, 4 bases remained unmatched. The germline gives CDR1 MNHEY, CDR2 SVGEGT. The CDR3 coding sequence is TGTGCCAGCAGTTACACCGGGACAGGGGTTGGCTACACCTTC. Translation: CASSYTGTGVGYTF.

This clonotype has ten or more counts. V gene TRBV10-2 combines with J gene TRBJ2-5; no clear D gene. The CDR3 has 13 residues. V lost 10 bases to trimming and J lost 2 bases, with 14 bases between them. Looked up from germline, CDR1 is WSHSY and CDR2 is SAAADI. The CDR3 loop reads CATSRHLQETQYF. For the CDR3, the DNA is TGCGCCACTTCAAGACATCTACAAGAGACCCAGTACTTC.

This clonotype showed up many times. The chain links TRBV29-1 to TRBJ2-3; no reliable D call. With 3 bases removed from V and 2 bases from J, the gap between germline ends came to 6 bases. In germline, CDR1 is SQVTM, CDR2 ANQGSEA. The CDR3 contains 12 residues. CDR3 residues: CSVEAFTDTQYF. The CDR3 nucleotides are TGCAGCGTTGAGGCGTTCACAGATACGCAGTATTTT.

The V gene is TRBV11-2, the J gene TRBJ1-1, with D maybe TRBD1 (6 bases). Germline V gene sequence: CDR1 SGHAT, CDR2 FQNNGV. V lost 5 bases, J lost 7 bases, and 11 bases lay in between. CDR3 size: 12 residues. In nucleotides, the CDR3 is TGTGCCAGCAGCGACAACAGGGATGAAGCTTTCTTT. Protein: CASSDNRDEAFF.

This clonotype was observed a few times. This rearrangement joins TRBV6-5 to TRBJ1-1; TRBD1 might be the D (5 bases). Germline values: CDR1 MNHEY, CDR2 SVGAGI. V was trimmed by 7 bases and J by 5 bases, leaving 17 bases between them. CDR3 length: 14 amino acids. Here the CDR3 DNA reads TGTGCCAGCATCCCCCTGCAGGGCAGTACTGAAGCTTTCTTT. Its protein is CASIPLQGSTEAFF.